These 22 T cell receptor beta chains were all obtained from the same sample, sequenced in a study of T cell changes during pregnancy in multiple sclerosis. Profiling relied on immunoSEQ multiplex PCR, and the TCRdb table lists in-frame clones only, not all of them. The sample includes around 61,000 clones, approximately 90% seen only once; the top ten take around 0.85%. The sequences come from peripheral blood, collected in the first trimester of pregnancy. The receptor source for this set is a female donor in good health, enrolled as a control in a pregnancy study.

The sample holds one count of this clone. The rearrangement uses TRBV7-3 and TRBJ2-3, with 7 bases aligning to TRBD1. Germline CDR1 SGHTA, CDR2 FQGTGA. The length of the CDR3 is 16 residues. V was clipped by 4 bases and J by 2 bases; unmatched bases: 9. CDR3 loop: CASSSTGAILTDTQYF. The CDR3 nucleotides are TGTGCCAGCAGCTCCACAGGGGCCATACTCACAGATACGCAGTATTTT.

J is TRBJ1-4 and V is TRBV4-3; TRBD1 aligns across 11 bases. Trimming at V came to 3 bases and at J to 8 bases, leaving 8 bases not matched to a gene. CDR3 length: 16 amino acids. Germline CDR1 reads LGHNA; CDR2 reads YSLEER. Here the CDR3 reads CASSHRPGQGAEKLFF. DNA for the CDR3: TGCGCCAGCAGCCACCGACCAGGACAGGGGGCGGAAAAACTGTTTTTT.

The V and J genes are TRBV4-3 and TRBJ2-1, with 7 bases matching TRBD2. In germline, CDR1 is LGHNA, CDR2 YSLEER. J lost 1 base, V lost 3 bases, and 3 bases had no gene match. This CDR3 contains 15 residues. The CDR3 spells CASSHSGGSYNEQFF. DNA of the CDR3: TGCGCCAGCAGCCATTCCGGGGGGTCCTACAATGAGCAGTTCTTC.

J is TRBJ2-5 and V is TRBV27, with D perhaps matching TRBD2 (7 bases). The CDR3 runs to 14 residues. Germline loops: CDR1 MNHEY, CDR2 SMNVEV (reference sequence). The V end was cut by 2 bases, the J end by 5 bases, with 12 bases between. CDR3 sequence: CASSLEGRGETQYF. In DNA form, the CDR3 reads TGTGCCAGCAGTTTAGAGGGGAGGGGGGAGACCCAGTACTTC.

The J gene is TRBJ2-6, the V gene TRBV7-3, with 7 bases aligning to TRBD1. CDR1 and CDR2 from the germline V gene are SGHTA and FQGTGA. After removal of 2 bases from V and 2 bases from J, the junction contained 3 bases not matched to a gene. This CDR3 has 16 amino acids. The CDR3 nucleotides are TGTGCCAGCAGCTTAGTCGACAGGGCTGGGGCCAACGTCCTGACTTTC. Protein sequence: CASSLVDRAGANVLTF.

Only a few counts were recorded for this clone. V usage is TRBV20-1 and J usage is TRBJ1-1, with D hard to call. The germline V gene has CDR1 DFQATT and CDR2 SNEGSKA (reference sequence). The V gene lost 6 bases and the J gene lost 5 bases, with 10 bases spanning the gap. The CDR3 is made up of 11 amino acids. The CDR3 sequence is CSAVLRTEAFF. The CDR3 nucleotides read TGCAGTGCGGTCCTGAGAACTGAAGCTTTCTTT.

The chain uses TRBV6-6 and TRBJ1-1, with a tentative D call TRBD1 (5 bases). CDR1 and CDR2 from the germline V gene are MNHNY and SVGAGI (reference sequence). The V end was cut by 8 bases, the J end by 5 bases, with 18 bases between. The CDR3 contains 14 residues. The CDR3 sequence is CASFLRGMDTEAFF. The DNA of the CDR3 is TGTGCCAGCTTTTTACGGGGGATGGATACTGAAGCTTTCTTT.

The chain couples TRBV6-5 to TRBJ1-3; D might be TRBD1 (6 bases). The CDR3 spans 14 residues. The V gene's germline CDR1 is MNHEY and CDR2 SVGAGI. With 4 bases removed from V and 4 bases from J, the gap between germline ends came to 11 bases. The CDR3 loop reads CASSWTARGNTIYF. CDR3 nucleotides: TGTGCCAGCAGTTGGACAGCGCGAGGAAACACCATATATTTT.

The CDR3 nucleotides are TGTGCCAGTAGAATTTCCGCGGCGCAAGAGACCCAGTACTTC. Its protein product is CASRISAAQETQYF. The chain combines TRBV19 with TRBJ2-5, with D unresolved. The CDR3 loop spans 14 amino acids. CDR1 is LNHDA and CDR2 is SQIVND in the germline V gene (reference sequence). The ends were cut back, 6 bases at V and 2 bases at J, with 13 bases in the middle.

This chain joins TRBV2 and TRBJ2-3, with D tentatively TRBD2 (5 bases). The V end was cut by 10 bases, the J end by 3 bases, with 14 bases between. Germline assignment: CDR1 SNHLY and CDR2 FYNNEI. This CDR3 has 13 residues. The CDR3 is CATRMLATDTQYF. The CDR3 DNA reads as TGTGCCACCAGAATGCTAGCAACAGATACGCAGTATTTT. Combining the CDR3 with reference TRBV2 and TRBJ2-3 gives the whole variable domain EPEVTQTPSHQVTQMGQEVILRCVPISNHLYFYWYRQILGQKVEFLVSFYNNEISEKSEIFDDQFSVERPDGSNFTLKIRSTKLEDSAMYFCATRMLATDTQYFGPGTRLTVL.

This chain connects TRBV15 to TRBJ1-5; D gene ambiguous. Trimming stripped 0 bases from V and 4 bases from J, with 13 bases between. This CDR3 region has 16 residues. Germline assignment: CDR1 LNHNV and CDR2 YYDKDF (reference sequence). The CDR3 loop reads CATSRDGSGWNQPQHF. As DNA, the CDR3 is TGTGCCACCAGCAGAGATGGGTCAGGTTGGAATCAGCCCCAGCATTTT.

The V call is TRBV7-9, the J call TRBJ1-1; D is undetermined. This CDR3 is built from 13 residues. The ends were cut back, 7 bases at V and 1 base at J, with 10 bases in the middle. Germline loops: CDR1 SEHNR, CDR2 FQNEAQ (reference sequence). The CDR3 is CASTPRRNTEAFF. DNA of the CDR3: TGTGCCAGCACCCCGAGGCGGAACACTGAAGCTTTCTTT.

This chain links TRBV5-1 with TRBJ1-1; D is unclear. The V end was cut by 1 base, the J end by 1 base, with 11 bases between. The CDR3 contains 15 residues. CDR1 and CDR2 (germline): SGHRS, YFSETQ. The CDR3 protein is CASSLSGTRNTEAFF. The CDR3 DNA is TGCGCCAGCAGCTTGAGCGGCACCCGGAACACTGAAGCTTTCTTT.

This sequence joins TRBV4-2 and TRBJ2-3; 9 bases map to TRBD2. This CDR3 contains 18 residues. From germline, CDR1 is LGHNA and CDR2 YNFKEQ. Trimming at V came to 2 bases and at J to 1 base, leaving 10 bases not matched to a gene. CDR3 sequence (DNA): TGTGCCAGCAGCCAAAGGGGCTGGGAGCGGGGGGGCACAGATACGCAGTATTTT. Translation gives CASSQRGWERGGTDTQYF.

The V and J genes are TRBV5-4 and TRBJ2-7; TRBD2 is a possible D gene (6 bases). The CDR3 contains 15 residues. V lost 4 bases to trimming and J lost 5 bases, with 19 bases between them. The germline V gene encodes CDR1 SGHNT and CDR2 YYREEE (reference sequence). The CDR3 DNA reads TGTGCCAGCAGCCCCTCGGGGGTGGGGGGAAACGAGCAGTACTTC. Its translation: CASSPSGVGGNEQYF.

In its sample, this clone was seen once. This rearrangement joins TRBV27 to TRBJ2-7, with a weak D call TRBD2 (5 bases). Per the germline V gene, CDR1 is MNHEY and CDR2 is SMNVEV (reference sequence). V was cut by 7 bases and J by 0 bases, with 13 bases left in between. CDR3 length: 14 residues. CDR3 amino acids: CASTPRAGSYEQYF. DNA for the CDR3: TGTGCCAGCACCCCGAGGGCCGGCTCCTACGAGCAGTACTTC.

The table lists this clone with a count of one. The chain has TRBV19 and TRBJ2-7; perhaps TRBD1 as D (6 bases). The CDR3 contains 15 residues. The V gene lost 4 bases and the J gene lost 0 bases, with 13 bases spanning the gap. CDR1 is LNHDA, CDR2 SQIVND, per germline (reference sequence). The CDR3 DNA reads as TGTGCCAGTAGTACCGGACAGTACCACTCCTACGAGCAGTACTTC. This sequence encodes CASSTGQYHSYEQYF.

The chain employs TRBV4-3 and TRBJ1-1, with 8 bases aligning to TRBD1. The V gene end was trimmed by 3 bases and the J gene end by 7 bases; junction bases not matched to a gene: 10. CDR3 length: 15 residues. CDR1 is LGHNA and CDR2 is YSLEER in the germline V gene. The CDR3: CASSQGTGISGEAFF. CDR3 coding DNA: TGCGCCAGCAGCCAGGGGACAGGCATCTCGGGTGAAGCTTTCTTT.

This chain uses TRBV30 with TRBJ2-7, with D tentatively TRBD1 (5 bases). Deletions cut 1 base from V and 6 bases from J, with 16 bases between. The CDR3 spans 14 residues. CDR1 is GTSNPN and CDR2 is SVGIG in the germline V gene (reference sequence). This CDR3 is CAWSGMTAPSEQYF. The CDR3 DNA reads TGTGCCTGGAGTGGGATGACAGCTCCGAGCGAGCAGTACTTC.

The CDR3 bases are TGTGCCAGCAGCCAGGGGCCTGGTAGCAATCAGCCCCAGCATTTT. Amino acids: CASSQGPGSNQPQHF. The chain employs TRBV7-3 and TRBJ1-5; D possibly corresponds to TRBD1 (6 bases). The V end was cut by 5 bases, the J end by 0 bases, with 11 bases between. This CDR3 is built from 15 residues. Germline lookup yields CDR1 SGHTA and CDR2 FQGTGA.

The table lists this clone with a count of one. The same CDR3 also results from other DNA sequences found in this sample. The chain is built from TRBV18 and TRBJ1-1; a possible D gene is TRBD1 (5 bases). The V gene's germline CDR1 is KGHSH and CDR2 LQKENI. V was pared by 3 bases and J by 1 base, with 6 bases between. The length of the CDR3 is 13 residues. The CDR3 DNA sequence: TGTGCCAGCTCACCCGGACAGAACACTGAAGCTTTCTTT. Translation: CASSPGQNTEAFF.

The CDR3, as DNA: TGTGCTAGTGGTGACTCAGGGGTACCAAACACCATATATTTT. This codes for CASGDSGVPNTIYF. The gene calls are TRBV12-5 and TRBJ1-3; perhaps TRBD1 as D (6 bases). The germline V gene has CDR1 LGHNT and CDR2 FRNRAP. V was pared by 5 bases and J by 6 bases, with 14 bases between. The CDR3 sequence is 14 residues long.